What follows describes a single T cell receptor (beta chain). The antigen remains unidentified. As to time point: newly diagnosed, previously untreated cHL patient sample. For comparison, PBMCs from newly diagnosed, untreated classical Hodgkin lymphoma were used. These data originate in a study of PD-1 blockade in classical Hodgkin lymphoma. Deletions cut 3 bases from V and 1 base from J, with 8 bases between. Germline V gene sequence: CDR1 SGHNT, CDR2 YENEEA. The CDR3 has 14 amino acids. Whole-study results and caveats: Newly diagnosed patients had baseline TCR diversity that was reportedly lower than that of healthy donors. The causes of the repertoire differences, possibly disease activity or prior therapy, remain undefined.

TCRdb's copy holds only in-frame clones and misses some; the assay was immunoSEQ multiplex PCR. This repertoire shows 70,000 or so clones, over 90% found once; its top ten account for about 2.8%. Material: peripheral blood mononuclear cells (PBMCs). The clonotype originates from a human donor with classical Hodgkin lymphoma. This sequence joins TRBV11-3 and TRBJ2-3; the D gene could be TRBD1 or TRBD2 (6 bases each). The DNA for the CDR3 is TGTGCCAGCAGCTTGAGGGGGGGCACAGATACGCAGTATTTT. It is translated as CASSLRGGTDTQYF. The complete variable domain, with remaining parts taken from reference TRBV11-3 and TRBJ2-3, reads EAGVVQSPRYKIIEKKQPVAFWCNPISGHNTLYWYLQNLGQGPELLIRYENEEAVDDSQLPKDRFSAERLKGVDSTLKIQPAELGDSAVYLCASSLRGGTDTQYFGPGTRLTVL.